This TCR beta chain was documented in a study of cytotoxic CD8 clonotypes in ibrutinib-treated CLL. On the study more broadly: Response samples were taken after a median of around twelve months on treatment, range 6 to 36. Among the samples, the mean was about 270,000 productive templates and about 90,000 productive rearrangements. Findings of the study overall: Higher circulating CD8+ T-cell counts strongly accompanied higher baseline clonality, above age-matched healthy donors. Clonality showed a rise at ibrutinib response that reversed toward baseline at progression.

Germline values: CDR1 SGDLS, CDR2 YYNGEE. The CDR3 has 13 residues. J gave up 4 bases and V 7 bases, and 5 bases lay outside the gene matches. This clone was seen a few times. Its antigen remains unknown. Data came from immunoSEQ multiplex PCR; TCRdb stores just in-frame clones and leaves some out. The table shows 250,000 to 350,000 clones, with around 69% occurring only once. Sequencing was performed on PBMCs, taken at disease progression, from a patient treated with ibrutinib. The clonotype was recovered from a human donor with chronic lymphocytic leukemia. The chain is built from TRBV9 and TRBJ2-1; 7 nucleotides line up with TRBD2. DNA for the CDR3: TGTGCCAGCTCGAGCGGGATTTACAATGAGCAGTTCTTC. Encoded protein: CASSSGIYNEQFF. Based on the CDR3 plus reference TRBV9 and TRBJ2-1, the full variable domain is DSGVTQTPKHLITATGQRVTLRCSPRSGDLSVYWYQQSLDQGLQFLIQYYNGEERAKGNILERFSAQQFPDLHSELNLSSLELGDSALYFCASSSGIYNEQFFGPGTRLTVL.